This TCR beta chain stems from a study of PD-L1 blockade in urothelial cancer. Spiked synthetic TCR analogs estimated absolute template abundance per PCR. Clones were read by immunoSEQ multiplex PCR, and TCRdb kept only the in-frame ones, dropping some. The sample includes roughly 130,000 clones, 65% to 85% of them seen just once. The time point denotes: pretreatment peripheral blood. The study collected 1 to 8 samples per patient, pretreatment and on-treatment. Trimming cost V 6 bases and J 2 bases; bases outside gene matches: 3. CDR3 length: 13 amino acids. Germline CDR1 reads MNHNS; CDR2 reads SASEGT.

This chain links TRBV6-1 with TRBJ2-7, with 8 bases matching TRBD1. This TCR was recovered from a man aged 50-59 years with urothelial cancer. Source: PBMCs, taken around atezolizumab (anti-PD-L1) treatment. CDR3: CASRQGAAYEQYF. CDR3 in DNA: TGTGCCAGCAGGCAGGGGGCCGCCTACGAGCAGTACTTC.